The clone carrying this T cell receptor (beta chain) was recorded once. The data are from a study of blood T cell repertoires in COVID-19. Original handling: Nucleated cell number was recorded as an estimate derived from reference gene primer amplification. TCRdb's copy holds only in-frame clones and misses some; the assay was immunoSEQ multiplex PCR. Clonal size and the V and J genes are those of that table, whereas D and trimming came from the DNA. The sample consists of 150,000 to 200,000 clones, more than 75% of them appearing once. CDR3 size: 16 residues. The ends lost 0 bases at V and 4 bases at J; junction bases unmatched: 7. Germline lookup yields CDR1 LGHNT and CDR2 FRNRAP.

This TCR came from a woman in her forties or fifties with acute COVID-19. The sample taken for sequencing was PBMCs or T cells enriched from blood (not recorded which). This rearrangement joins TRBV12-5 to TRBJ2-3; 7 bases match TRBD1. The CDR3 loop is CASGLVTGAGADTQYF. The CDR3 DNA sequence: TGTGCTAGTGGTTTGGTAACAGGGGCTGGCGCAGATACGCAGTATTTT.